This is a list of T cell receptor beta chains from one sample in a study of cytomegalovirus exposure and HLA in healthy donors. TCRdb's table, derived via immunoSEQ multiplex PCR, lists solely in-frame clones and lacks some. The sample has roughly 71,000 clones, roughly 80% seen once. Sequencing was carried out using PBMCs. Every receptor here comes from a girl between 10 and 17 years old in good health and CMV-seropositive. Each CDR3 is given with its conserved first and last residue. Fields, in order: clone size, J gene, CDR3 length, D gene, V gene, CDR3 DNA, CDR3 protein. A D gene is named only where the DNA matches it firmly. Not every row has a clone size; where given, it reads once, few, many or a size class.

. | TRBJ1-1 | 14 | TRBD1 | TRBV29-1 | TGCAGCGTTGAACGGACAGGGGAGAACACTGAAGCTTTCTTT | CSVERTGENTEAFF
. | TRBJ2-7 | 11 | TRBD1 | TRBV28 | TGTGCCAGCGGACAGGGGCGGGAGCAGTACTTC | CASGQGREQYF
few | TRBJ1-5 | 13 | . | TRBV7-6 | TGTGCCAGCAGCTTAGCTTTCGATCAGCCCCAGCATTTT | CASSLAFDQPQHF
. | TRBJ1-5 | 15 | TRBD1 | TRBV7-9 | TGTGCCAGCAGCTGGGGACAGGGGGAGGGTCAGCCCCAGCATTTT | CASSWGQGEGQPQHF
. | TRBJ2-7 | 12 | TRBD2 | TRBV30 | TGTGCCTGGAGTGTGGGGGGGTACGAGCAGTACTTC | CAWSVGGYEQYF
. | TRBJ2-7 | 14 | . | TRBV9 | TGTGCCAGCAGCTCCCCGACAGCTTCCTACGAGCAGTACTTC | CASSSPTASYEQYF
once | TRBJ1-5 | 13 | . | TRBV7-9 | TGTGCCAGCAGCTTATCGGGTGGTCAGCCCCAGCATTTT | CASSLSGGQPQHF
. | TRBJ2-7 | 15 | TRBD2 | TRBV13 | TGTGCCAGCAGCTTAATGGGGGCGGGAGGCTACGAGCAGTACTTC | CASSLMGAGGYEQYF
. | TRBJ1-6 | 17 | . | TRBV2 | TGTGCCAGCAGTGAAGAGGCAGGGAGGGGGATTGGATCACCCCTCCACTTT | CASSEEAGRGIGSPLHF
. | TRBJ2-7 | 15 | . | TRBV6-5 | TGTGCCAGCAGTTACACGACAGAGAGTGCCTACGAGCAGTACTTC | CASSYTTESAYEQYF
. | TRBJ2-5 | 15 | TRBD2 | TRBV2 | TGTGCCAGCACCTCGGGACTAGCGGGGGGGGAGACCCAGTACTTC | CASTSGLAGGETQYF
. | TRBJ2-1 | 14 | TRBD1 | TRBV10-1 | TGCGCCAGCAGATTCTCACAGGGGGCAGGTGAGCAGTTCTTC | CASRFSQGAGEQFF
. | TRBJ2-5 | 16 | . | TRBV29-1 | TGCAGCGTTGAAGATCCCGGGACTTCGTTGCAAGAGACCCAGTACTTC | CSVEDPGTSLQETQYF
. | TRBJ2-7 | 14 | TRBD1 | TRBV7-9 | TGTGCCAGCAGCCTTTCGGGACAGAGCTACGAGCAGTACTTC | CASSLSGQSYEQYF
. | TRBJ2-1 | 15 | . | TRBV7-2 | TGTGCCAGCAGCACGGGCGGGAACACCTACAATGAGCAGTTCTTC | CASSTGGNTYNEQFF
. | TRBJ1-1 | 14 | . | TRBV18 | TGTGCCAGCTCACCTCTAGACGGGGGGACTGAAGCTTTCTTT | CASSPLDGGTEAFF
. | TRBJ1-2 | 13 | TRBD1 | TRBV5-6 | TGTGCCAGCAGCCGGACAGGGGAAGATGGCTACACCTTC | CASSRTGEDGYTF
. | TRBJ2-3 | 16 | . | TRBV7-2 | TGTGCCAGCAGCTTACCCACCCGCCCGAGGACAGATACGCAGTATTTT | CASSLPTRPRTDTQYF
. | TRBJ2-1 | 16 | . | TRBV28 | TGTGCCAGCAGTTTATGGGCGGGGAATGCAATCAATGAGCAGTTCTTC | CASSLWAGNAINEQFF
. | TRBJ2-1 | 13 | TRBD2 | TRBV6-5 | TGTGCCAGCGCGCTAGCGGGAATGCGGGAGCAGTTCTTC | CASALAGMREQFF
once | TRBJ1-3 | 16 | . | TRBV6-1 | TGTGCCAGCAGTGAGGTCGGAGACCTCTCTGGAAACACCATATATTTT | CASSEVGDLSGNTIYF
. | TRBJ1-6 | 15 | TRBD1 | TRBV4-1 | TGCGCCAGCAGCCTATCGGACAGGGGAAATTCACCCCTCCACTTT | CASSLSDRGNSPLHF
once | TRBJ1-6 | 14 | TRBD1 | TRBV27 | TGTGCCAGCAGTTTCGGGGACAGGGGATTCCCCCTCCACTTT | CASSFGDRGFPLHF
. | TRBJ2-7 | 15 | TRBD2 | TRBV6-5 | TGTGCCAGCAGTTACTCGACTAGCGGCCTCTACGAGCAGTACTTC | CASSYSTSGLYEQYF
. | TRBJ2-5 | 13 | . | TRBV2 | TGTGCCAGCAGTTCGGAGCGGCCGGAGACCCAGTACTTC | CASSSERPETQYF
. | TRBJ2-3 | 15 | . | TRBV19 | TGTGCCAGTAGTATAGGAACTACTTACACAGATACGCAGTATTTT | CASSIGTTYTDTQYF
. | TRBJ1-3 | 13 | . | TRBV30 | TGTGCCTGGAGTGGGGGGGGCCGAAACACCATATATTTT | CAWSGGGRNTIYF
. | TRBJ1-1 | 14 | . | TRBV7-9 | TGTGCCAGCAGCCTAGATGGGAGGGGGACTGAAGCTTTCTTT | CASSLDGRGTEAFF
few | TRBJ2-5 | 14 | . | TRBV28 | TGTGCCAGCAGTTTGTGGGCCTTCCAAGAGACCCAGTACTTC | CASSLWAFQETQYF
. | TRBJ2-2 | 14 | . | TRBV5-4 | TGTGCCAGCAGCGTGGGACAGAACACCGGGGAGCTGTTTTTT | CASSVGQNTGELFF
. | TRBJ2-3 | 14 | TRBD1 | TRBV29-1 | TGCAGCGTTGCCGCGACAGGGACAACAGATACGCAGTATTTT | CSVAATGTTDTQYF
. | TRBJ2-1 | 13 | . | TRBV6-5 | TGTGCCAGCAGTTACCCCCTTACCGGTGAGCAGTTCTTC | CASSYPLTGEQFF
few | TRBJ1-3 | 15 | . | TRBV11-2 | TGTGCCAGCAGCTTACACGAGACAATGGGAAACACCATATATTTT | CASSLHETMGNTIYF
. | TRBJ2-1 | 13 | . | TRBV28 | TGTGCCTCACTCGGGTGGTCCGACGATGAGCAGTTCTTC | CASLGWSDDEQFF
once | TRBJ2-1 | 17 | TRBD1 | TRBV10-2 | TGCGCCAGCAGTGACCGAGGGTGGGGACAGCCTAGCAATGAGCAGTTCTTC | CASSDRGWGQPSNEQFF
. | TRBJ2-1 | 13 | TRBD2 | TRBV10-3 | TGTGCCTCTCTAGCGGGGTCCGTCTATGAGCAGTTCTTC | CASLAGSVYEQFF
. | TRBJ1-2 | 16 | . | TRBV4-1 | TGCGCCAGCAGCCAAGACTGGCCGGCAGGGGTGGTGGGCTACACCTTC | CASSQDWPAGVVGYTF
once | TRBJ2-1 | 12 | TRBD1 | TRBV28 | TGTGCCAGCAGTTTACCAAGACAGGGCCAGTTCTTC | CASSLPRQGQFF
. | TRBJ1-1 | 15 | TRBD1 | TRBV6-5 | TGTGCCACCCTACCGGACAGGGGTTCCCAAATTGAAGCTTTCTTT | CATLPDRGSQIEAFF
. | TRBJ1-6 | 14 | . | TRBV11-2 | TGTGCCAGCAGCTCCTCGCAGTCGAATTCACCCCTCCACTTT | CASSSSQSNSPLHF
many | TRBJ1-3 | 16 | . | TRBV4-3 | TGCGCCAGCAGCCAAGAGGTGGGACTCTCTGGAAACACCATATATTTT | CASSQEVGLSGNTIYF
once | TRBJ2-7 | 15 | TRBD1 | TRBV18 | TGTGCCAGCTCACCCGGACAGGGGGCGTCCTACGAGCAGTACTTC | CASSPGQGASYEQYF
. | TRBJ2-3 | 13 | . | TRBV11-2 | TGTGCCAGCAGCTTAGATAGAACAGATACGCAGTATTTT | CASSLDRTDTQYF
. | TRBJ1-6 | 20 | . | TRBV7-7 | TGTGCTAGCAGCCCAAGTTGTATAGGAGGCCAGAGAATCTATAATTCACCCCTCCACTTT | CASSPSCIGGQRIYNSPLHF
. | TRBJ1-5 | 14 | TRBD1 | TRBV4-1 | TGCGCCAGCAGCCAAGCGGGACAGAATCAGCCCCAGCATTTT | CASSQAGQNQPQHF
. | TRBJ2-3 | 12 | . | TRBV5-6 | TGTGCCAGCAGCTCCCCTGCAGATACGCAGTATTTT | CASSSPADTQYF
. | TRBJ1-6 | 15 | . | TRBV4-1 | TGCGCCAGCAGCCAAGAGGCAGACTTTAATTCACCCCTCCACTTT | CASSQEADFNSPLHF
. | TRBJ1-2 | 13 | . | TRBV25-1 | TGTGCCAGCAGTTCCGGGGGGGGGAGGGGCTACACCTTC | CASSSGGGRGYTF
. | TRBJ2-3 | 15 | . | TRBV29-1 | TGCAGCACGATTCCGCGGGGCCGAAGCACAGATACGCAGTATTTT | CSTIPRGRSTDTQYF
. | TRBJ2-7 | 14 | TRBD1 | TRBV6-5 | TGTGCCAGCAGTTCACAGGGGGCGTCCTACGAGCAGTACTTC | CASSSQGASYEQYF